Given below is one TCR beta chain in context. The germline V and J ends were trimmed by 0 bases and 6 bases, with 14 bases remaining between them. Germline loops: CDR1 SGHTS, CDR2 YDEGEE. CDR3 size: 15 residues. PCR amplification relied on 60 Vbeta primers (plus 13 Jbeta primers). Produced via immunoSEQ multiplex PCR; TCRdb's table is partial and in-frame only. This table has some 160,000 clones, about 79% appearing once. The entry originates in a study of cytomegalovirus exposure and HLA in healthy donors. The sequenced material came from PBMCs. The source is a man over 45 in good health and CMV-seropositive. The rearrangement uses TRBV5-8 and TRBJ2-3; tentative D call: TRBD1 (7 bases). CDR3 coding DNA: TGTGCCAGCAGCTTGGGTGGCAGGGGGGACGATACGCAGTATTTT. It codes for CASSLGGRGDDTQYF.